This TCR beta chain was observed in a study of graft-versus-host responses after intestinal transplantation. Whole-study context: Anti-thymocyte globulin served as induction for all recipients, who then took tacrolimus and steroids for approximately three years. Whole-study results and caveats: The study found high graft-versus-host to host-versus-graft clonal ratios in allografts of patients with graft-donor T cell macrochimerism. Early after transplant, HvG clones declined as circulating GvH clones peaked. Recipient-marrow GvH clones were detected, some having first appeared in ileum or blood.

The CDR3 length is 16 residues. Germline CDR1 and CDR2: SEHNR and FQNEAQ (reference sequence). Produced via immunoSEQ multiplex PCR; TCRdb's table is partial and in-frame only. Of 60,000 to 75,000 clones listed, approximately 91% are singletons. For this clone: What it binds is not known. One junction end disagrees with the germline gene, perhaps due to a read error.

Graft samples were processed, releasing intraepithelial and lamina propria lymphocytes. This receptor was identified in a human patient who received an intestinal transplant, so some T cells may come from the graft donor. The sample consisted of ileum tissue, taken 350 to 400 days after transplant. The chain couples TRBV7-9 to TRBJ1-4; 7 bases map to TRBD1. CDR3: CASSPGQAITNEKLLF. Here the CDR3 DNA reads TGTGCCAGCAGCCCTGGACAGGCGATAACTAATGAAAAACTGCTTTTT.